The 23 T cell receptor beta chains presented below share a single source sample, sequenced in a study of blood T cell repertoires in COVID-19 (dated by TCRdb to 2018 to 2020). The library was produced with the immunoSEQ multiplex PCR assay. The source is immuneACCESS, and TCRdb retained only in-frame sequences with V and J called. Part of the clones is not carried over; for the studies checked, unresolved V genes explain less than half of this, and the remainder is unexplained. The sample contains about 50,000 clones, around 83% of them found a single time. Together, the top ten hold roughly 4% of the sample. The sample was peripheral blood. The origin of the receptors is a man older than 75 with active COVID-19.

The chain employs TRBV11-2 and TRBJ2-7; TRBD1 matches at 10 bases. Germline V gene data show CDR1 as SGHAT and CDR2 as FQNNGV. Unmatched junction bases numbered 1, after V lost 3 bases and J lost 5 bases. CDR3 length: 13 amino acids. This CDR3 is CASSFGTGDEQYF. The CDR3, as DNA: TGTGCCAGCAGCTTTGGGACAGGGGACGAGCAGTACTTC.

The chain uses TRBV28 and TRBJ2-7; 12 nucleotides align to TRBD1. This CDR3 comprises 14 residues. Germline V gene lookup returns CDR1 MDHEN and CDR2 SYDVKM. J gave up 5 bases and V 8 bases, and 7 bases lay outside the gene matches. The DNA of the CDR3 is TGTGCCAGCGTTGGGGACAGGGGGCAAAACGAGCAGTACTTC. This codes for CASVGDRGQNEQYF.

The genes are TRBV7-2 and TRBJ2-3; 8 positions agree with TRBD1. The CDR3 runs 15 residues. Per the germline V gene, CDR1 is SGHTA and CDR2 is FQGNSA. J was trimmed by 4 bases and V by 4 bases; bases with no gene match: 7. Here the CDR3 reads CASSSRTGMPDTQYF. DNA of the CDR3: TGTGCCAGCAGCTCGCGGACAGGGATGCCAGATACGCAGTATTTT.

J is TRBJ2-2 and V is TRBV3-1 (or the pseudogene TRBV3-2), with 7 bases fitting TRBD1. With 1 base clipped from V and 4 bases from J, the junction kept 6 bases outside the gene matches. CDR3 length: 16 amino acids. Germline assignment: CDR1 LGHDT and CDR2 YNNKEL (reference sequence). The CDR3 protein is CASSQGGTELTGELFF. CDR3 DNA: TGTGCCAGCAGCCAAGGGGGGACAGAACTCACCGGGGAGCTGTTTTTT.

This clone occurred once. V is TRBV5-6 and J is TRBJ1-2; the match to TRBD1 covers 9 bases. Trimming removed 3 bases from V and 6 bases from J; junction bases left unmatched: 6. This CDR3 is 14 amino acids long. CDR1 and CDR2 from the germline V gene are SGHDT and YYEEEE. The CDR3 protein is CASSSGTGRDGYTF. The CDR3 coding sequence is TGTGCCAGCAGCTCCGGGACAGGGCGGGATGGCTACACCTTC. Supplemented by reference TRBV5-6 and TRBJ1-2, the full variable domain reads DAGVTQSPTHLIKTRGQQVTLRCSPKSGHDTVSWYQQALGQGPQFIFQYYEEEERQRGNFPDRFSGHQFPNYSSELNVNALLLGDSALYLCASSSGTGRDGYTFGSGTRLTVV.

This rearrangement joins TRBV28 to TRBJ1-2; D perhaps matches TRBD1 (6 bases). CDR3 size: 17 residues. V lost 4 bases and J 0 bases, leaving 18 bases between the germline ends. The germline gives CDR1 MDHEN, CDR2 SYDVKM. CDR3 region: CASSSTGTLGANYGYTF. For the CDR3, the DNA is TGTGCCAGCAGTTCTACCGGGACATTGGGAGCTAACTATGGCTACACCTTC.

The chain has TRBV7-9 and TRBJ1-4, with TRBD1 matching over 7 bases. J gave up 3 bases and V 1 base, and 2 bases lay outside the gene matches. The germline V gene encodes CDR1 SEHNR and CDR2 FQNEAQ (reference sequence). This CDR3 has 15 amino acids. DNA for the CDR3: TGTGCCAGCAGCTTAGAGGGACAGTCTAATGAAAAACTGTTTTTT. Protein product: CASSLEGQSNEKLFF.

DNA for the CDR3: TGTGCCAGCAGCTCCCTACCTCTCACAGGGGGCTCCTACAATGAGCAGTTCTTC. This gives the protein CASSSLPLTGGSYNEQFF. The V and J genes are TRBV7-3 and TRBJ2-1, with 8 bases fitting TRBD1. This CDR3 region has 18 residues. Germline CDR1 SGHTA, CDR2 FQGTGA. Trimming cost V 4 bases and J 0 bases; bases outside gene matches: 11. Looking up the rest from reference TRBV7-3 and TRBJ2-1 gives the full variable domain: GAGVSQTPSNKVTEKGKYVELRCDPISGHTALYWYRQSLGQGPEFLIYFQGTGAADDSGLPNDRFFAVRPEGSVSTLKIQRTERGDSAVYLCASSSLPLTGGSYNEQFFGPGTRLTVL.

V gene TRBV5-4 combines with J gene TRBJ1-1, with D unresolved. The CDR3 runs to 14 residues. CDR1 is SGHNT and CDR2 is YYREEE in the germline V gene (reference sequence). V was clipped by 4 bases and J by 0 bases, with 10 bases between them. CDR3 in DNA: TGTGCCAGCAGCGGTGCACAGTTGAACACTGAAGCTTTCTTT. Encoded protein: CASSGAQLNTEAFF.

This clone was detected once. The CDR3 is CASSLRGVIDGYTF. In DNA form, the CDR3 reads TGTGCCAGCAGCTTGAGGGGCGTGATAGATGGCTACACCTTC. V usage is TRBV5-6 and J usage is TRBJ1-2, with D perhaps TRBD1 (5 bases). Germline CDR1 SGHDT, CDR2 YYEEEE. The CDR3 consists of 14 residues. V lost 1 base and J lost 6, with 13 bases in between.

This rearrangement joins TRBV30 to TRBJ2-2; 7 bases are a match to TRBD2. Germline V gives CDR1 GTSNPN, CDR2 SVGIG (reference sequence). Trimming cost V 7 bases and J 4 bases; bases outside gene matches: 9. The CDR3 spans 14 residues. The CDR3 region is CAFPSRLATGELFF. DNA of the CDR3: TGTGCCTTCCCCTCTAGACTAGCCACCGGGGAGCTGTTTTTT.

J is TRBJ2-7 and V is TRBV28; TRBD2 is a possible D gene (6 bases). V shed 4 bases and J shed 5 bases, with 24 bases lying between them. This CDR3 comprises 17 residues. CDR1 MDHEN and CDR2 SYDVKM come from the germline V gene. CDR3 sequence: CASSSGLGVAGRDEQYF. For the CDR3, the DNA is TGTGCCAGCAGTTCGGGACTGGGCGTTGCCGGCCGGGACGAGCAGTACTTC.

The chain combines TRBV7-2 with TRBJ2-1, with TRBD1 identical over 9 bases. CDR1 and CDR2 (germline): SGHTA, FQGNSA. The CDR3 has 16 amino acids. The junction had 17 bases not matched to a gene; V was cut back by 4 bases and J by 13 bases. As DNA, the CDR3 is TGTGCCAGCAGCTCGGCCGGGACAGGGCTTGGGATTTCTCAGTTCTTC. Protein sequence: CASSSAGTGLGISQFF.

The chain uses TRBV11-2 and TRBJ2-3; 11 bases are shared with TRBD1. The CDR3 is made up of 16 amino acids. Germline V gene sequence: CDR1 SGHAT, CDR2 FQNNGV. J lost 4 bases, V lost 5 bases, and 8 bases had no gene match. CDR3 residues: CASSGMDRGRSDTQYF. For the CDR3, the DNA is TGTGCCAGCAGCGGAATGGACAGGGGGCGGTCAGATACGCAGTATTTT.

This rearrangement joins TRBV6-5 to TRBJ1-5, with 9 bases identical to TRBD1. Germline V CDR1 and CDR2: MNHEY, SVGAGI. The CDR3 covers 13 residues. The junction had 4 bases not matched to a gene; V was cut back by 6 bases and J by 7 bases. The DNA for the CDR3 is TGTGCCAGCAGAAGACAGGGGGTACAGCCCCAGCATTTT. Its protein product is CASRRQGVQPQHF.

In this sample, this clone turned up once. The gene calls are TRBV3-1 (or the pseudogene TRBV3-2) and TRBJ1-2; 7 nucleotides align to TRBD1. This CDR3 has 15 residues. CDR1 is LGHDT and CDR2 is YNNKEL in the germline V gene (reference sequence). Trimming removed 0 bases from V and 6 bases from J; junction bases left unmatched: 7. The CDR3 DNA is TGTGCCAGCAGCCAAGATCCAGACAGGGTAAATGGCTACACCTTC. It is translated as CASSQDPDRVNGYTF.

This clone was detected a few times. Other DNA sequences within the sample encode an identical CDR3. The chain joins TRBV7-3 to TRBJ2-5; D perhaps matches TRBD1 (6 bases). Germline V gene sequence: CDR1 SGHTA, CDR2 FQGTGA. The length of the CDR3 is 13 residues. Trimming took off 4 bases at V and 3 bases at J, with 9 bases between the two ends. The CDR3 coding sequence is TGTGCCAGCAGCTCCGGACAGAAAGAGACCCAGTACTTC. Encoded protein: CASSSGQKETQYF. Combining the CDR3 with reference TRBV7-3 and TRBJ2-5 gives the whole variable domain GAGVSQTPSNKVTEKGKYVELRCDPISGHTALYWYRQSLGQGPEFLIYFQGTGAADDSGLPNDRFFAVRPEGSVSTLKIQRTERGDSAVYLCASSSGQKETQYFGPGTRLLVL.

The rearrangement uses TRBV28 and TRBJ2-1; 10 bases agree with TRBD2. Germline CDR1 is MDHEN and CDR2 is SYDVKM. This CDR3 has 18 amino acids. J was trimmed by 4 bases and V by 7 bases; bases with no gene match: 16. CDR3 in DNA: TGTGCCAGCAAGAGGGCGATCTTGGAGCGGGAGGGGTACAATGAGCAGTTCTTC. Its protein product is CASKRAILEREGYNEQFF. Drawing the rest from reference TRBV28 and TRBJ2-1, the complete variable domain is DVKVTQSSRYLVKRTGEKVFLECVQDMDHENMFWYRQDPGLGLRLIYFSYDVKMKEKGDIPEGYSVSREKKERFSLILESASTNQTSMYLCASKRAILEREGYNEQFFGPGTRLTVL.

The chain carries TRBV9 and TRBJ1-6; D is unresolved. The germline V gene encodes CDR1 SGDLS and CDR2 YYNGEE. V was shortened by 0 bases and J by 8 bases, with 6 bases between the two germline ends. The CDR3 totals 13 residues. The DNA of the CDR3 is TGTGCCAGCAGCGTAGTTCTAGATTCACCCCTCCACTTT. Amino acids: CASSVVLDSPLHF.

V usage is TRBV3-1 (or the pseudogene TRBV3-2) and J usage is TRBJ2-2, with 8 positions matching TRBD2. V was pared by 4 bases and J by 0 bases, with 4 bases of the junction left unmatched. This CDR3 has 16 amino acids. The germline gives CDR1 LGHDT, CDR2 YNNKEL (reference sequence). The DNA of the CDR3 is TGTGCCAGCAGCCCCGCGACTAGCGCGAACACCGGGGAGCTGTTTTTT. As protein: CASSPATSANTGELFF.

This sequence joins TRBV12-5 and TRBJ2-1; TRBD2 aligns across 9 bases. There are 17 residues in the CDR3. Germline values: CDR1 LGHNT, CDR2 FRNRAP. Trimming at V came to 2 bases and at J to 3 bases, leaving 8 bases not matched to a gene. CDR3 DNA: TGTGCTAGTGGTTTGTTGCTTAGCGGGAGAGTCTACAATGAGCAGTTCTTC. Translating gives CASGLLLSGRVYNEQFF.

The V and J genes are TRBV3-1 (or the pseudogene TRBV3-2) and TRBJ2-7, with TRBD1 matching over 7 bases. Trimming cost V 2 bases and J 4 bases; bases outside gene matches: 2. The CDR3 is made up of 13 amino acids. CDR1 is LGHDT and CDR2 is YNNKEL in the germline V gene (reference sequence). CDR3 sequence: CASSQPGGYEQYF. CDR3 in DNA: TGTGCCAGCAGCCAACCAGGGGGTTACGAGCAGTACTTC.

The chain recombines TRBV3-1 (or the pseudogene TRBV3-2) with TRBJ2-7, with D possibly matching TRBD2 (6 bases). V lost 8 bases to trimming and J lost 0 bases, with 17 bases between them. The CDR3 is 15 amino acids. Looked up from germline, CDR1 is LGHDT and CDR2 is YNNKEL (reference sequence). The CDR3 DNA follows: TGTGCCAGCGGAGGGGACCGCCTTAGCTCCTACGAGCAGTACTTC. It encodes CASGGDRLSSYEQYF.